This T cell receptor beta chain originates from a study of blood T cell repertoires in COVID-19. Overall study context: Whether acute or convalescent, the COVID-19 samples came from the United States, Italy and Spain. Nucleic acid was either cDNA or gDNA, and it came from T cells, B-cell-depleted T cells, or PBMCs.

Under the authors' procedure: Amplification from reference gene primers served as the basis for estimated nucleated cell counts. Repertoires were generated with immunoSEQ multiplex PCR, while TCRdb's copy carries only in-frame clones and drops some. The D gene and trimming were derived from the DNA, and the V and J assignments and clone size from that table. The sample shows 50,000 to 60,000 clones, under 85% of them seen only once. The CDR3 contains 16 residues. The V and J ends lost 0 bases and 5 bases, in that order; junction bases with no gene match: 4. CDR1 is SGHRS and CDR2 is YFSETQ in the germline V gene.

The sequencing input was peripheral blood. This receptor was obtained from a man between 40 and 49 years old with acute or convalescent COVID-19. V gene TRBV5-1 combines with J gene TRBJ2-5; the match to TRBD2 covers 13 bases. CDR3 loop: CASSLGTSGSAETQYF. CDR3 nucleotide sequence: TGCGCCAGCAGCTTGGGGACTAGCGGGAGTGCTGAGACCCAGTACTTC.